Following are 20 T cell receptor beta chains from one sample sequenced in a study of cytomegalovirus exposure and HLA in healthy donors. Amplification used 60 Vbeta primers and 13 Jbeta primers. TCRdb's copy holds only in-frame clones and misses some; the assay was immunoSEQ multiplex PCR. This sample's table reports 200,000 or so clones. Specimen: PBMCs. The receptors come from a boy aged 10-17 years in good health and CMV-seronegative.

This chain connects TRBV2 to TRBJ2-7, with 11 bases aligning to TRBD1. The ends lost 5 bases at V and 0 bases at J; junction bases unmatched: 3. CDR1 is SNHLY, CDR2 FYNNEI, per germline. The CDR3 runs 15 residues. CDR3 bases: TGTGCCAGCAGTCGGGACAGGGGGGCCTCCTACGAGCAGTACTTC. Amino acid sequence: CASSRDRGASYEQYF.

The genes are TRBV19 and TRBJ2-2; perhaps TRBD2 as D (5 bases). With 4 bases removed from V and 0 bases from J, the gap between germline ends came to 12 bases. The V gene's germline CDR1 is LNHDA and CDR2 SQIVND (reference sequence). The CDR3 is made up of 16 amino acids. The CDR3 DNA reads TGTGCCAGTAGTAGCCCTAGCAGACCGAACACCGGGGAGCTGTTTTTT. Translation gives CASSSPSRPNTGELFF.

The rearrangement links TRBV5-1 to TRBJ2-7, with 11 bases lining up with TRBD2. V lost 0 bases and J lost 3; bases outside the gene matches: 2. CDR1 and CDR2 from the germline V gene are SGHRS and YFSETQ. The CDR3 consists of 15 residues. CDR3 sequence reads: CASSLGGTSGYEQYF. As DNA, the CDR3 is TGCGCCAGCAGCTTGGGTGGGACTAGCGGCTACGAGCAGTACTTC.

The chain joins TRBV7-9 to TRBJ2-5; 10 nucleotides agree with TRBD2. Germline CDR1 reads SEHNR; CDR2 reads FQNEAQ (reference sequence). This CDR3 has 17 residues. V gave up 4 bases and J gave up 1 base; unmatched junction bases: 9. As DNA, the CDR3 is TGTGCCAGCAGCTCCCACCTTAGCGGGGGGACCCAAGAGACCCAGTACTTC. Amino acids: CASSSHLSGGTQETQYF. The whole variable domain, remainder taken from reference TRBV7-9 and TRBJ2-5, is DTGVSQNPRHKITKRGQNVTFRCDPISEHNRLYWYRQTLGQGPEFLTYFQNEAQLEKSRLLSDRFSAERPKGSFSTLEIQRTEQGDSAMYLCASSSHLSGGTQETQYFGPGTRLLVL.

Turning to this clone: At one of its ends the junction is not consistent with the germline gene, which may arise from a read error. CDR3 amino acids: CASSLGGGGASADTQYF. In DNA, the CDR3 is TGTGCTAGCAGCTTAGGCGGCGGGGGGGCCTCCGCAGATACGCAGTATTTT. The chain employs TRBV7-7 and TRBJ2-3; 9 bases align to TRBD2. From germline, CDR1 is SSHAT and CDR2 FNYEAQ (reference sequence). CDR3 size: 17 residues.

The rearrangement links TRBV7-2 to TRBJ2-3; 14 nucleotides agree with TRBD2. Germline loops: CDR1 SGHTA, CDR2 FQGNSA. J lost 4 bases, V lost 3 bases, and 3 bases had no gene match. The CDR3 spans 16 residues. The CDR3 nucleotides are TGTGCCAGCAGCTTTAGACTAGCGGGGGGGGCAGATACGCAGTATTTT. The encoded protein is CASSFRLAGGADTQYF.

The chain couples TRBV7-6 to TRBJ2-7; 10 bases match TRBD1. J lost 6 bases, V lost 4 bases, and 6 bases had no gene match. Germline V gene lookup returns CDR1 SGHVS and CDR2 FNYEAQ. The CDR3 totals 14 residues. The CDR3 region is CASSSTGTGVEQYF. The CDR3 DNA sequence: TGTGCCAGCAGCTCAACCGGGACAGGGGTCGAGCAGTACTTC.

The rearrangement joins TRBV15 to TRBJ2-1, with 8 nucleotides matching TRBD2. CDR1 and CDR2 from the germline V gene are LNHNV and YYDKDF (reference sequence). The CDR3 length is 16 residues. V shed 1 base, J shed 7 bases, and the junction held 9 bases outside the gene matches. The CDR3 spells CATSRAPGGLNNEQFF. In DNA, the CDR3 is TGTGCCACCAGCAGAGCTCCGGGGGGGCTCAATAATGAGCAGTTCTTC.

This chain uses TRBV19 with TRBJ2-1; D perhaps matches TRBD2 (6 bases). The CDR3 is made up of 12 amino acids. From germline, CDR1 is LNHDA and CDR2 SQIVND (reference sequence). The ends were cut back, 6 bases at V and 4 bases at J, with 7 bases in the middle. CDR3 nucleotides: TGTGCCAGTAGCCGGGGGTACAATGAGCAGTTCTTC. Its translation: CASSRGYNEQFF.

The rearrangement joins TRBV5-8 to TRBJ2-3; the D gene is possibly TRBD2 (6 bases). Trimming took off 4 bases at V and 10 bases at J, with 25 bases between the two ends. The CDR3 length is 16 residues. The germline gives CDR1 SGHTS, CDR2 YDEGEE. As DNA, the CDR3 is TGTGCCAGCAGCACCGGAGGGCGGGGCCGGGCGGAGGCGCAGTATTTT. This encodes CASSTGGRGRAEAQYF.

The chain combines TRBV27 with TRBJ2-2; no clear D gene. The V gene lost 5 bases and the J gene lost 7 bases, with 14 bases spanning the gap. Per the germline V gene, CDR1 is MNHEY and CDR2 is SMNVEV (reference sequence). The CDR3 is made up of 14 amino acids. CDR3 in amino acids: CASSPFDPGGELFF. The DNA of the CDR3 is TGTGCCAGCAGTCCCTTTGACCCGGGCGGGGAGCTGTTTTTT.

The chain recombines TRBV7-9 with TRBJ2-7; no clear D gene. CDR1 SEHNR and CDR2 FQNEAQ come from the germline V gene (reference sequence). The CDR3 runs to 12 residues. With 3 bases removed from V and 4 bases from J, the gap between germline ends came to 7 bases. DNA for the CDR3: TGTGCCAGCAGCTTGTCAGGATACGAGCAGTACTTC. Translating it yields CASSLSGYEQYF.

The chain combines TRBV15 with TRBJ2-1, with a tentative D call TRBD1 (6 bases). Trimming removed 6 bases from V and 0 bases from J, with 18 bases in between. CDR3 length: 17 amino acids. CDR1 is LNHNV, CDR2 YYDKDF, per germline (reference sequence). This CDR3 reads CATRGYGGPSSYNEQFF. DNA for the CDR3: TGTGCCACCAGGGGCTATGGGGGCCCAAGCTCCTACAATGAGCAGTTCTTC.

The genes are TRBV6-1 and TRBJ1-3; TRBD1 might be the D (6 bases). The CDR3 spans 14 residues. CDR1 is MNHNS and CDR2 is SASEGT in the germline V gene. The V end was cut by 6 bases, the J end by 1 base, with 10 bases between. CDR3: CASRQGTSGNTIYF. The CDR3, as DNA: TGTGCCAGCAGGCAGGGGACATCTGGAAACACCATATATTTT.

The chain is built from TRBV4-1 and TRBJ1-2; no clear D. This CDR3 is 12 amino acids long. Trimming took off 0 bases at V and 8 bases at J, with 7 bases between the two ends. Germline V gene data show CDR1 as MGHRA and CDR2 as YSYEKL. This chain's CDR3 is CASSQEARGYTF. CDR3 sequence (DNA): TGCGCCAGCAGCCAAGAAGCGAGAGGCTACACCTTC.

The chain carries TRBV7-6 and TRBJ2-2, with 14 bases that match TRBD2. The V and J ends lost 5 bases and 6 bases, in that order; junction bases with no gene match: 2. Germline V gene lookup returns CDR1 SGHVS and CDR2 FNYEAQ. This CDR3 has 15 amino acids. The CDR3 region has the DNA TGTGCCAGCAGCATGGGACTAGCGGGGGCCGGGGAGCTGTTTTTT. Translating it yields CASSMGLAGAGELFF.

The chain links TRBV7-2 to TRBJ1-2; TRBD1 might be the D (5 bases). The CDR3 length is 14 residues. CDR1 and CDR2 (germline): SGHTA, FQGNSA. V lost 4 bases, J lost 2 bases, and 11 bases lay in between. DNA of the CDR3: TGTGCCAGCAGCTCCCTGGGGGGGAACTATGGCTACACCTTC. It codes for CASSSLGGNYGYTF.

This chain links TRBV20-1 with TRBJ1-1, with no clear D. Germline V lookup: CDR1 DFQATT, CDR2 SNEGSKA (reference sequence). With 5 bases removed from V and 1 base from J, the gap between germline ends came to 5 bases. This CDR3 region has 11 residues. CDR3 amino acids: CSAGRNTEAFF. The DNA for the CDR3 is TGCAGTGCTGGCAGGAACACTGAAGCTTTCTTT.

This chain connects TRBV5-1 to TRBJ2-6, with D uncertain. The CDR3 sequence is 19 residues long. The ends were cut back, 0 bases at V and 0 bases at J, with 16 bases in the middle. The germline CDR1 and CDR2 sequences are SGHRS and YFSETQ. The CDR3 reads CASSLGQLVGSSGANVLTF. In DNA, the CDR3 is TGCGCCAGCAGCTTGGGCCAGCTAGTGGGTAGCTCTGGGGCCAACGTCCTGACTTTC.

The CDR3 is CASSFFLSEQYF. CDR3 in DNA: TGTGCCAGCAGCTTTTTTCTATCGGAGCAGTACTTC. This chain connects TRBV5-4 to TRBJ2-7; D remains unclear. Trimming took 2 bases from V and 7 from J, leaving 10 bases between them. Per the germline V gene, CDR1 is SGHNT and CDR2 is YYREEE (reference sequence). The CDR3 runs 12 residues.